This T cell receptor beta chain appears in the sequencing data of a study of cytomegalovirus exposure and HLA in healthy donors. This clone is labeled medium-sized (0.01 to 0.1%). 60 Vbeta and 13 Jbeta primers were used in PCR. Profiling relied on immunoSEQ multiplex PCR, and the TCRdb table lists in-frame clones only, not all of them. This table holds roughly 120,000 clones, around four fifths found once. The receptor comes from a woman in her 40s in good health and CMV-seropositive. The sample taken for sequencing was PBMCs.

The CDR3 here is CASSARASGVYYEQYF. The CDR3 DNA reads as TGTGCCAGCAGCGCGCGAGCTAGCGGGGTTTACTACGAGCAGTACTTC. The V call is TRBV13, the J call TRBJ2-7, with 9 bases fitting TRBD2. Germline-derived CDR1 and CDR2 are PRHDT and FYEKMQ (reference sequence). CDR3 size: 16 residues. The V gene end was trimmed by 5 bases and the J gene end by 3 bases; junction bases not matched to a gene: 11.